This T cell receptor beta chain was identified during a study of blood T cell repertoires in COVID-19. Across the study: T cells, B-cell-depleted T cells, or PBMCs supplied cDNA or gDNA.

TCRdb's copy holds only in-frame clones and misses some; the assay was immunoSEQ multiplex PCR. The repertoire has approximately 280,000 clones, approximately 89% of them found once; the top ten carry approximately 2%. Study members were between 18 and 89 years old and lived in 20 to 30 US regions. CDR3 length equals 16 residues. CDR1 is LNHDA, CDR2 SQIVND, per germline (reference sequence). V was pared by 5 bases and J by 5 bases, with 11 bases of the junction left unmatched. J is TRBJ2-2 and V is TRBV19; 7 bases agree with TRBD2. The source of this sequence is a woman aged 60 to 75 who had recovered from COVID-19. The source material was PBMCs or T cells enriched from blood (not recorded which). The CDR3, as DNA: TGTGCCAGTAGTTCTCCGCGGGAGCTAATAACCGGGGAGCTGTTTTTT. This encodes CASSSPRELITGELFF.